This TCR beta chain was documented in a study of OX40 agonist ivuxolimab in advanced cancers. At the level of the study: Participants averaged roughly 57 years of age (range about 23 to 79) and were roughly 80% male.

Broader study findings: CD8+ T cells averaged more expanded clones than CD4+.

Looked up from germline, CDR1 is SGHTA and CDR2 is FQGNSA. CDR3 length equals 17 residues. Unmatched junction bases numbered 4, after V lost 0 bases and J lost 3 bases. Some clones are missing from TCRdb's copy, which holds only in-frame ones; the method was immunoSEQ multiplex PCR. This table holds some 75,000 clones, roughly 90% found once. About this clone itself: The target antigen is unknown.

The rearrangement links TRBV7-2 to TRBJ2-3; 12 positions match TRBD2. Sequenced here: CD4+ or CD8+ T cells sorted from blood, sampled in a trial of the OX40 agonist ivuxolimab. The TCR was taken from an adult with an advanced solid tumor such as melanoma, head and neck, liver or kidney cancer. CDR3 amino acids: CASSLAASGGATDTQYF. CDR3 coding DNA: TGTGCCAGCAGCTTAGCCGCTAGCGGGGGGGCGACAGATACGCAGTATTTT.